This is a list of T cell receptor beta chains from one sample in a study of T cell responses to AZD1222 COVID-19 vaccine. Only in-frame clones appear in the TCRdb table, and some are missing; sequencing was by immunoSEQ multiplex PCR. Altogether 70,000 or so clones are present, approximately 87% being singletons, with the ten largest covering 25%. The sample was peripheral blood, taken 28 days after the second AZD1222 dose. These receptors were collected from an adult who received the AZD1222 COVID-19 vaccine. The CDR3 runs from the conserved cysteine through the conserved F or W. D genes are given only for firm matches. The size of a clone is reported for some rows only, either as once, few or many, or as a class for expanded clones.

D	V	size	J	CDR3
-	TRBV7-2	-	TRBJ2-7	CASSLAGENSYEQYF
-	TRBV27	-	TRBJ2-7	CASSGPGRSYEQYF
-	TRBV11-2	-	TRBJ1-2	CASSPPGGNYGYTF
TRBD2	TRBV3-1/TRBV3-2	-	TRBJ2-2	CASSQSTPSGVNTGELFF
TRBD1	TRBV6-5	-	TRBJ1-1	CASSLGTGVTEAFF
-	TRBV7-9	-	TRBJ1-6	CASSLATGYSPLHF
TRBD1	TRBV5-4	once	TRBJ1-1	CASSSRPLGQGVGKAFF
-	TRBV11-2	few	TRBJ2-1	CASSLVGPFNEQFF
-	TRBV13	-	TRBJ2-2	CASSLGTSWTGELFF
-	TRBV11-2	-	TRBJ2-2	CASTGGRDTTNTGELFF
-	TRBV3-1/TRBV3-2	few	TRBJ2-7	CASSQDTPILWGGTSYEQYF
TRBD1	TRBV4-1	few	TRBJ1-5	CASSQGGQGGQPQHF
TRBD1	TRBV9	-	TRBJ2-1	CASSVGTGGYNEQFF
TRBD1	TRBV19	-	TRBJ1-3	CASRTGDGNTIYF
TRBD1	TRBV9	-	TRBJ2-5	CASSETGGGTQYF
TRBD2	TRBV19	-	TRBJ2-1	CASISSGSLSYNEQFF
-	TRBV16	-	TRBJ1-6	CASSQSFFGENSPLHF
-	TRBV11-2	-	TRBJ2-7	CASSLWGQGHEQYF
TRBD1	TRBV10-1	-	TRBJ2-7	CASSWGQGINEQYF
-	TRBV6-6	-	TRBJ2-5	CASSYVSGVQETQYF
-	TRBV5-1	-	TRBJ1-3	CASSPGNLGNTIYF
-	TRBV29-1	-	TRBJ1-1	CSFMNTEAFF
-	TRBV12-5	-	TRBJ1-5	CASGLGNQPQHF